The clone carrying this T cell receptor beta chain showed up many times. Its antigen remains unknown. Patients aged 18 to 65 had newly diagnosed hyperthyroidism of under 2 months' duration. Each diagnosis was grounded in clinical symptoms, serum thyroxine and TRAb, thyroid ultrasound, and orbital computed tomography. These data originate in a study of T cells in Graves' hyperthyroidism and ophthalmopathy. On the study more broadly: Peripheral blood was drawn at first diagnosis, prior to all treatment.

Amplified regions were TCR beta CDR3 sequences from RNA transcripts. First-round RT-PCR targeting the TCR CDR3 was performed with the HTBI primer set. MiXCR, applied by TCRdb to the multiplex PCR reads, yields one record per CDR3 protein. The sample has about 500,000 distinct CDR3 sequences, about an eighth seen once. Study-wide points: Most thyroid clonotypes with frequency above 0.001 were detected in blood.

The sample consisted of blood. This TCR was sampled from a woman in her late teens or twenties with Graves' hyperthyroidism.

The CDR3 here is CASGLGTSAQETQYF. CDR3 bases: TGTGCTAGTGGTTTGGGGACTAGCGCGCAAGAGACCCAGTACTTC. This chain uses TRBV12-5 with TRBJ2-5, with TRBD2 identical over 9 bases. Germline V gene lookup returns CDR1 LGHNT and CDR2 FRNRAP. J lost 2 bases, V lost 1 base, and 2 bases had no gene match. This CDR3 comprises 15 residues.